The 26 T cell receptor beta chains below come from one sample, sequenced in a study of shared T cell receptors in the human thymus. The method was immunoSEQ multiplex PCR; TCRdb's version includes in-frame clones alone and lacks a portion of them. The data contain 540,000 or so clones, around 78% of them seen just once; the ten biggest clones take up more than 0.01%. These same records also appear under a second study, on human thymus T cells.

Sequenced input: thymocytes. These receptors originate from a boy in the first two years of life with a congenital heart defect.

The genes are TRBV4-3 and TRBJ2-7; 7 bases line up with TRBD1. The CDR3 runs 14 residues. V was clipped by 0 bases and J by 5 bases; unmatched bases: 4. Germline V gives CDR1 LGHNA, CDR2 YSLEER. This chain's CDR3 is CASSQDGTANEQYF. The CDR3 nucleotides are TGCGCCAGCAGCCAAGATGGGACAGCGAACGAGCAGTACTTC.

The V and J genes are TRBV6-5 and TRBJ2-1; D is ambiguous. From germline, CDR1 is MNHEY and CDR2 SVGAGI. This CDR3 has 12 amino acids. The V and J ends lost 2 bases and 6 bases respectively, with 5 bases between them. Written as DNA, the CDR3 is TGTGCCAGCAGTTACCCCAGCAATGAGCAGTTCTTC. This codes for CASSYPSNEQFF.

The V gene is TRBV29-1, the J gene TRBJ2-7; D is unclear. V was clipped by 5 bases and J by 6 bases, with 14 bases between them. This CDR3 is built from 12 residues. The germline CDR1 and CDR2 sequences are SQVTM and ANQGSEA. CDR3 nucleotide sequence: TGCAGCGTTTATCCCCTGTCGGGCGAGCAGTACTTC. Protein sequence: CSVYPLSGEQYF.

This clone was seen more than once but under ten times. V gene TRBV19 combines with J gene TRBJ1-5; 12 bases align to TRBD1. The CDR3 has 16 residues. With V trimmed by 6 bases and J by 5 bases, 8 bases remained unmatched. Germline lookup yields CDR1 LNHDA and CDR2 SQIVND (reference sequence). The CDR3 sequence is CASSRDRGQSDQPQHF. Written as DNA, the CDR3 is TGTGCCAGTAGCAGGGACAGGGGGCAGTCTGATCAGCCCCAGCATTTT.

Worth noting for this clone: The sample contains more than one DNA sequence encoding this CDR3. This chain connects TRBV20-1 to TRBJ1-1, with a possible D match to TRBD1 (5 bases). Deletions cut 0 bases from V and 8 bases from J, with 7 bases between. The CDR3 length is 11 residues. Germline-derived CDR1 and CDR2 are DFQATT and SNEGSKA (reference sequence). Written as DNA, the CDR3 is TGCAGTGCTAGAGAAGCAGGGGAAGCTTTCTTT. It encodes CSAREAGEAFF.

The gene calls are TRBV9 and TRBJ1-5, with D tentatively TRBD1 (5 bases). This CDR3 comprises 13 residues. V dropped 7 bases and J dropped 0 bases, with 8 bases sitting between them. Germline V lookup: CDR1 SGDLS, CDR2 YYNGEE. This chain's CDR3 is CASGGDSNQPQHF. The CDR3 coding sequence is TGTGCCAGCGGGGGGGATAGCAATCAGCCCCAGCATTTT.

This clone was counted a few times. CDR3 loop: CASSLNRGWYGYTF. CDR3 DNA: TGTGCCAGCAGTTTGAACAGGGGGTGGTATGGCTACACCTTC. This sequence joins TRBV28 and TRBJ1-2; 8 nucleotides agree with TRBD1. Germline trimming cut 3 bases from V and 5 bases from J; bases unmatched to any gene: 5. This CDR3 spans 14 amino acids. Germline V gene lookup returns CDR1 MDHEN and CDR2 SYDVKM.

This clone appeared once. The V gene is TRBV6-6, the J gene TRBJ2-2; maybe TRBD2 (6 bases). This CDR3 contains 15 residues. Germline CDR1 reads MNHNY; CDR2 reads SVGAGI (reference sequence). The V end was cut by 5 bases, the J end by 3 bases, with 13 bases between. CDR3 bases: TGTGCCAGCAGTCGGGACGGCGGGGACACCGGGGAGCTGTTTTTT. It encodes CASSRDGGDTGELFF.

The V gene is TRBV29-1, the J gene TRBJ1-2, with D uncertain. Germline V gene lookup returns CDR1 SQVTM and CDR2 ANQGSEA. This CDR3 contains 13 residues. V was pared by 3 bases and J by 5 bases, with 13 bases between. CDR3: CSVEAPKWYGYTF. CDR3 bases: TGCAGCGTTGAGGCTCCGAAGTGGTATGGCTACACCTTC.

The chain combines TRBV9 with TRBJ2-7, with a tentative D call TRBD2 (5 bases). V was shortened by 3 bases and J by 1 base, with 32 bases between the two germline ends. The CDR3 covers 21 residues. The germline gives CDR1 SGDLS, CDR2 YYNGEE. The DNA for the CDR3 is TGTGCCAGCAGCGCCGAACGTTACCCCAAACTTCGGGGTTCTGATTCCTACGAGCAGTACTTC. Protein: CASSAERYPKLRGSDSYEQYF.

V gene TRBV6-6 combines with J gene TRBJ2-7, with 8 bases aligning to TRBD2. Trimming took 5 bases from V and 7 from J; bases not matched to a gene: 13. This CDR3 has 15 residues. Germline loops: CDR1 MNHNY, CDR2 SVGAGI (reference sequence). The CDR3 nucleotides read TGTGCCAGCAGTCCCACTAGCGGAGACCCGCCTGAGCAGTACTTC. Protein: CASSPTSGDPPEQYF.

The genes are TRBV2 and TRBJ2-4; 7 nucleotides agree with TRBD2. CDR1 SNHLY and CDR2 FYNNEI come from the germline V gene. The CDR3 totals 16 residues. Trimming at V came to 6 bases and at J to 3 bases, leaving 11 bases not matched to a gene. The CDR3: CASRDVRDYGKNIQYF. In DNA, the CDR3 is TGTGCCAGCAGGGACGTCCGGGACTACGGCAAAAACATTCAGTACTTC.

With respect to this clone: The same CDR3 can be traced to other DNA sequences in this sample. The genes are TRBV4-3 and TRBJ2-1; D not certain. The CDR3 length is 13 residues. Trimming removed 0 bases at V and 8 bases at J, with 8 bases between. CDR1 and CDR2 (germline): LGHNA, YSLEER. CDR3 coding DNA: TGCGCCAGCAGCCAAGAGCCCGGAGATGAGCAGTTCTTC. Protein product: CASSQEPGDEQFF.

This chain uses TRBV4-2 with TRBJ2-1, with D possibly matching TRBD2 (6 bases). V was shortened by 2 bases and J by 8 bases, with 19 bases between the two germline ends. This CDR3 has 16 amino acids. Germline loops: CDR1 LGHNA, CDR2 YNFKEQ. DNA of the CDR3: TGTGCCAGCAGCCAATTTCTAGCGCTCGACGGGGATGAGCAGTTCTTC. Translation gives CASSQFLALDGDEQFF.

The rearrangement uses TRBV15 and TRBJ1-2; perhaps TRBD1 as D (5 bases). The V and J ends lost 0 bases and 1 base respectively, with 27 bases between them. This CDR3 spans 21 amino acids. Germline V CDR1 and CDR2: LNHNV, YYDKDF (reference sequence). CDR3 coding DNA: TGTGCCACCAGCAGAGATCTTTCATTTGGACAAGTGCGGCCGTATAACTATGGCTACACCTTC. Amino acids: CATSRDLSFGQVRPYNYGYTF.

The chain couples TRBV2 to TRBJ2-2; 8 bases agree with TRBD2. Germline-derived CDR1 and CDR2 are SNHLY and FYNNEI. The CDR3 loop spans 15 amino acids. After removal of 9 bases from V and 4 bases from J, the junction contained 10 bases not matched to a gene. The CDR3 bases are TGTGCCAGTGGGGTAGGGAGCGGGAGCACCGGGGAGCTGTTTTTT. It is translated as CASGVGSGSTGELFF.

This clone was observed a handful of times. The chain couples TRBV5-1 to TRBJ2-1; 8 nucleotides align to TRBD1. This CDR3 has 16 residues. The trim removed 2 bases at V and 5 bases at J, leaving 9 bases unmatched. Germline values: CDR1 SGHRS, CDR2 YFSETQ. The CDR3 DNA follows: TGCGCCAGCAGCTTTCTTAAGGACAGGGTCGACAATGAGCAGTTCTTC. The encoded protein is CASSFLKDRVDNEQFF.

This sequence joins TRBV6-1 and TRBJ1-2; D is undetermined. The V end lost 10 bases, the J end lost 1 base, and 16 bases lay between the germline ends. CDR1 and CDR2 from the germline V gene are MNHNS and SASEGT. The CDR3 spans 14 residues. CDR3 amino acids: CATRQVKDNYGYTF. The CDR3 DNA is TGTGCCACCCGTCAGGTGAAGGATAACTATGGCTACACCTTC.

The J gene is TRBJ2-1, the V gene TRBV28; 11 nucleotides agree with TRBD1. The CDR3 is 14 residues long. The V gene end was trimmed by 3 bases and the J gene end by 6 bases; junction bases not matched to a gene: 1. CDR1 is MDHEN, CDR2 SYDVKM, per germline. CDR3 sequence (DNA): TGTGCCAGCAGTTTCGGGACAGGGGGCAATGAGCAGTTCTTC. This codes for CASSFGTGGNEQFF.

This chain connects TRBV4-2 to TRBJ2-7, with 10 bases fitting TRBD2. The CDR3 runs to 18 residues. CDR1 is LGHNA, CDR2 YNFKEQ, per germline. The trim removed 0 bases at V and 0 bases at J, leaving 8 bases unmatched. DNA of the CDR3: TGTGCCAGCAGCCAAGACCTCCACACTAGCGGGGCCTCCTACGAGCAGTACTTC. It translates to CASSQDLHTSGASYEQYF.

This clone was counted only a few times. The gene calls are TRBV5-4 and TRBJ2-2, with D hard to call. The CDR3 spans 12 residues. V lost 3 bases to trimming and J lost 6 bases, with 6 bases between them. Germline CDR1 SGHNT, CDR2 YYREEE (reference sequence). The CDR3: CASSSPAGELFF. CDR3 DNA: TGTGCCAGCAGCTCACCAGCCGGGGAGCTGTTTTTT.

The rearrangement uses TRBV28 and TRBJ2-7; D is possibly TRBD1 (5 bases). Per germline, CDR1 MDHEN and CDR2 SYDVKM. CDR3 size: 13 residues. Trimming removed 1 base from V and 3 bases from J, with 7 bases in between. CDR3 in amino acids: CASSLLRGYEQYF. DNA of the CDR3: TGTGCCAGCAGTTTATTAAGGGGCTACGAGCAGTACTTC.

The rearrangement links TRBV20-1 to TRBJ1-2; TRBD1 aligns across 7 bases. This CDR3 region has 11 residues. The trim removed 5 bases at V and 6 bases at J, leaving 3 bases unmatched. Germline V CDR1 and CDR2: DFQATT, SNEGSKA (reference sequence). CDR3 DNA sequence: TGCAGTGCTCAGGACAGGCATGGCTACACCTTC. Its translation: CSAQDRHGYTF.

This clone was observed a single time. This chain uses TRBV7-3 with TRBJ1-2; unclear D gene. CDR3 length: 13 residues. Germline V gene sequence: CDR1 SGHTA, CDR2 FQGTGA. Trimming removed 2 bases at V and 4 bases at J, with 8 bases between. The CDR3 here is CASSLRGGYGYTF. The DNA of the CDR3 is TGTGCCAGCAGCTTACGGGGAGGCTATGGCTACACCTTC.

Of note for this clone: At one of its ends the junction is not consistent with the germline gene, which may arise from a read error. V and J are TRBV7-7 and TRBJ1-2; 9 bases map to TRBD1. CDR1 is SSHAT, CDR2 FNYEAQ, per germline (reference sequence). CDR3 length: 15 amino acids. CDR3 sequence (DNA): TGTGCTAGCAGCTCACAGGGGGCGGTGACCTATGGCTACACCTTC. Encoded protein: CASSSQGAVTYGYTF. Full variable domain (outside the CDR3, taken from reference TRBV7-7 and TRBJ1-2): GAGVSQSPRYKVTKRGQDVTLRCDPISSHATLYWYQQALGQGPEFLTYFNYEAQPDKSGLPSDRFSAERPEGSISTLTIQRTEQRDSAMYRCASSSQGAVTYGYTFGSGTRLTVV.

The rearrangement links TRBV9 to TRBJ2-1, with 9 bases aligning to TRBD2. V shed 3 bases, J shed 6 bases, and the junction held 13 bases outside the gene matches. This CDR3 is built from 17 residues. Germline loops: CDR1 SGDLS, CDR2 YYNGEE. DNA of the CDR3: TGTGCCAGCAGCGCCCGACTAGCGGCCCAAGGGGGCAATGAGCAGTTCTTC. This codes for CASSARLAAQGGNEQFF.